This TCR beta chain originates from a study of patients and donors after allogeneic stem cell transplantation. TCRdb fed the RT-PCR reads into MiXCR, producing one record per CDR3 protein. The sample shows 800,000 to 1,000,000 distinct CDR3 sequences, approximately 18% of them seen only once. CDR1 is SGHRS and CDR2 is YFSETQ in the germline V gene. J was trimmed by 5 bases and V by 3 bases; bases with no gene match: 11. CDR3 length equals 16 residues. This clonotype was seen a handful of times. Specimen: blood, either unsorted or a sorted T cell fraction (not recorded which). The V call is TRBV5-1, the J call TRBJ2-5, with 9 bases matching TRBD2. The receptor was isolated from a human donor who was either an allogeneic HSCT recipient or a stem cell or donor lymphocyte infusion donor (not recorded which). It is not recorded whose cells these are; they may come from a transplant donor. The CDR3 sequence is CASSSRSSGSLETQYF. The CDR3 DNA is TGCGCCAGCAGCTCCCGGAGTAGCGGGAGTCTTGAGACCCAGTACTTC.